This is a list of T cell receptor beta chains from one sample in a study of blood T cell repertoires in COVID-19. Data came from immunoSEQ multiplex PCR; TCRdb stores just in-frame clones and leaves some out. This table holds under 300,000 clones, approximately 90% found once. Sequences were obtained from PBMCs or T cells enriched from blood (not recorded which). The source is a woman in her 40s with acute COVID-19. The CDR3 runs from the conserved cysteine through the conserved F or W. The D gene is left open where the match is weak. A clone size is listed for some rows: how often the clone was seen (once, few, many), or a class if it is expanded.

d_gene	abundance	v_gene	j_gene	CDR3aa	CDR3nt
TRBD2	.	TRBV5-4	TRBJ2-7	CASSLEGPGGGEQYF	TGTGCCAGCAGCTTGGAAGGCCCGGGCGGGGGCGAGCAGTACTTC
.	.	TRBV28	TRBJ1-2	CASSSQGGYGYTF	TGTGCCAGCAGTTCACAGGGTGGATATGGCTACACCTTC
TRBD1	once	TRBV28	TRBJ2-7	CASSPGHIGTGGEGYF	TGTGCCAGCAGTCCAGGGCATATCGGGACAGGGGGTGAGGGGTACTTC
.	.	TRBV5-8	TRBJ2-1	CASSFRGTRSYNEQFF	TGTGCCAGCAGCTTCCGGGGAACCCGCTCCTACAATGAGCAGTTCTTC
TRBD1	few	TRBV2	TRBJ1-4	CASSATGALNEKLFF	TGTGCCAGCAGTGCTACAGGGGCCCTGAATGAAAAACTGTTTTTT
.	few	TRBV16	TRBJ2-7	CASRPDSSYEQYF	TGTGCCAGCAGACCGGACAGCTCCTACGAGCAGTACTTC
.	.	TRBV11-2	TRBJ2-1	CASSLLVGSRGQFF	TGTGCCAGCAGCCTATTAGTCGGGAGTAGAGGGCAGTTCTTC
.	.	TRBV20-1	TRBJ1-2	CSASLRVTGDGYTF	TGCAGTGCTAGTTTAAGAGTAACAGGCGATGGCTACACCTTC
.	.	TRBV21-1	TRBJ1-1	CASKQREGTEAFF	TGTGCCAGCAAACAGAGGGAAGGGACTGAAGCTTTCTTT
TRBD1	.	TRBV20-1	TRBJ1-2	CSATRQGGYTF	TGCAGTGCAACGCGACAGGGTGGCTACACCTTC
.	few	TRBV28	TRBJ2-5	CASSYLAGETQYF	TGTGCCAGCAGTTATCTGGCGGGAGAGACCCAGTACTTC
TRBD2	.	TRBV7-2	TRBJ2-1	CASRAAGGSNEQFF	TGTGCCAGCAGAGCGGCGGGAGGCTCGAATGAGCAGTTCTTC
TRBD1	.	TRBV30	TRBJ1-5	CAWSGTGARQPQHF	TGTGCCTGGAGTGGGACAGGGGCAAGGCAGCCCCAGCATTTT
.	.	TRBV12-3/TRBV12-4	TRBJ1-1	CASSLRWETEAFF	TGTGCCAGCAGTTTAAGATGGGAGACTGAAGCTTTCTTT
TRBD2	.	TRBV6-5	TRBJ2-3	CASGLAGTDTQYF	TGTGCCAGCGGACTAGCTGGCACAGATACGCAGTATTTT
TRBD2	.	TRBV19	TRBJ2-1	CASSPLRPGGYNEQFF	TGTGCCAGTAGTCCACTTCGTCCGGGAGGGTACAATGAGCAGTTCTTC
TRBD1	.	TRBV6-5	TRBJ1-1	CASSFGQANTEAFF	TGTGCCAGCAGTTTCGGACAGGCGAACACTGAAGCTTTCTTT
TRBD2	.	TRBV12-3/TRBV12-4	TRBJ2-2	CASSPGRAGELFF	TGTGCCAGCAGCCCCGGGAGGGCCGGGGAGCTGTTTTTT
.	.	TRBV30	TRBJ1-3	CAWSVLYGGRSGNTIYF	TGTGCCTGGAGTGTACTATATGGGGGCAGATCTGGAAACACCATATATTTT
TRBD1	.	TRBV28	TRBJ2-7	CASSSPGTATYEQYF	TGTGCCAGCAGCTCCCCCGGGACAGCCACCTACGAGCAGTACTTC
TRBD2	.	TRBV24-1	TRBJ2-5	CATSDLSRGASQETQYF	TGTGCCACCAGTGATTTGTCGCGGGGGGCGTCCCAAGAGACCCAGTACTTC
TRBD2	.	TRBV5-5	TRBJ2-5	CASSLVVGGAQYF	TGTGCCAGCAGCTTGGTTGTCGGGGGGGCCCAGTACTTC
.	.	TRBV24-1	TRBJ1-5	CATSDLSSSQPQHF	TGTGCCACCAGTGATTTAAGTAGTAGTCAGCCCCAGCATTTT
.	.	TRBV5-4	TRBJ2-5	CASSLMGQRETQYF	TGTGCCAGCAGCTTAATGGGACAACGGGAGACCCAGTACTTC
TRBD1	.	TRBV6-1	TRBJ1-5	CASSSDRASNQPQHF	TGTGCCAGCAGTTCCGACAGGGCGAGCAATCAGCCCCAGCATTTT
.	.	TRBV5-4	TRBJ1-1	CASSPGEARHTEAFF	TGTGCCAGCAGCCCCGGGGAGGCCCGACACACTGAAGCTTTCTTT
TRBD1	once	TRBV2	TRBJ1-2	CASRIGQGNYGYTF	TGTGCCAGCAGGATAGGACAGGGAAACTATGGCTACACCTTC
TRBD1	.	TRBV2	TRBJ1-5	CASRNRGTQPQHF	TGTGCCAGCAGAAACAGGGGGACTCAGCCCCAGCATTTT
TRBD1	.	TRBV2	TRBJ2-1	CASTGTGSWSSYNEQFF	TGTGCCAGCACCGGGACAGGGTCCTGGAGCTCCTACAATGAGCAGTTCTTC
.	.	TRBV5-1	TRBJ2-3	CASSNIQGFADTQYF	TGCGCCAGCAGCAATATACAGGGTTTCGCAGATACGCAGTATTTT
.	.	TRBV5-1	TRBJ2-7	CASSLWANSYEQYF	TGCGCCAGCAGCTTGTGGGCGAATTCCTACGAGCAGTACTTC
TRBD2	few	TRBV4-2	TRBJ2-1	CASSRTAGGSNEQFF	TGTGCCAGCAGCCGCACAGCGGGGGGCTCCAATGAGCAGTTCTTC
.	.	TRBV5-1	TRBJ1-1	CASNVLPTGGLLVTEAFF	TGCGCCAGCAACGTCCTCCCGACAGGCGGTCTCTTAGTCACTGAAGCTTTCTTT
TRBD2	once	TRBV10-1	TRBJ2-7	CASSIGLAGGSSEQYF	TGCGCCAGCAGTATAGGACTAGCGGGAGGATCTTCCGAGCAGTACTTC
.	once	TRBV7-9	TRBJ2-2	CASSRPQGWPGELFF	TGTGCCAGCAGCCGACCCCAGGGGTGGCCCGGGGAGCTGTTTTTT
.	once	TRBV19	TRBJ1-5	CASSISWSQPQHF	TGTGCCAGTAGTATATCCTGGAGTCAGCCCCAGCATTTT
.	.	TRBV7-9	TRBJ1-4	CASSYRAGNEKLFF	TGTGCCAGCAGCTACAGGGCGGGTAATGAAAAACTGTTTTTT
TRBD1	.	TRBV7-2	TRBJ1-4	CASSRGQGGEKLFF	TGTGCCAGCAGTCGTGGACAGGGGGGGGAAAAACTGTTTTTT
.	.	TRBV7-9	TRBJ1-1	CASSLVVGGNTEAFF	TGTGCCAGCAGCTTAGTAGTAGGGGGGAACACTGAAGCTTTCTTT
.	.	TRBV7-9	TRBJ2-3	CASSLAGGYADTQYF	TGTGCCAGCAGCTTAGCCGGGGGATATGCAGATACGCAGTATTTT
TRBD1	.	TRBV11-2	TRBJ1-4	CASSLDRRNEKLFF	TGTGCCAGCAGTTTGGACAGGCGAAATGAAAAACTGTTTTTT
TRBD2	once	TRBV3-1/TRBV3-2	TRBJ2-5	CASSRTSGQETQYF	TGTGCCAGCAGCCGGACTAGCGGACAAGAGACCCAGTACTTC
.	.	TRBV6-5	TRBJ1-6	CASSYGQGGGPLHF	TGTGCCAGCAGCTACGGTCAGGGAGGAGGCCCCCTCCACTTT
.	once	TRBV24-1	TRBJ1-1	CATSDFMNTEAFF	TGTGCCACCAGTGATTTCATGAACACTGAAGCTTTCTTT
.	.	TRBV7-9	TRBJ1-3	CASSPFRTGESGNTIYF	TGTGCCAGCAGCCCCTTCAGAACGGGGGAATCGGGAAACACCATATATTTT
TRBD1	.	TRBV14	TRBJ1-2	CASSQLQGANYGYTF	TGTGCCAGCAGCCAATTGCAGGGGGCTAACTATGGCTACACCTTC
TRBD2	.	TRBV5-4	TRBJ2-5	CASTLAGAKGETQYF	TGTGCCAGCACGCTAGCGGGGGCCAAAGGAGAGACCCAGTACTTC
TRBD2	.	TRBV11-2	TRBJ2-5	CASSLERTSGWQETQYF	TGTGCCAGCAGCTTAGAAAGGACTAGCGGGTGGCAAGAGACCCAGTACTTC
TRBD2	.	TRBV6-5	TRBJ2-7	CASTEGREQNYEQYF	TGTGCCAGCACAGAAGGGAGGGAACAGAACTACGAGCAGTACTTC
.	.	TRBV11-3	TRBJ1-1	CASSFRQPAEAFF	TGTGCCAGCAGCTTTCGACAGCCAGCTGAAGCTTTCTTT